This TCR beta chain appears in the sequencing data of a study of T-cell memory formation after mild COVID-19. V shed 2 bases, J shed 5 bases, and the junction held 8 bases outside the gene matches. Looked up from germline, CDR1 is DFQATT and CDR2 is SNEGSKA (reference sequence). The CDR3 length is 15 residues. TCRdb itself ran the 5' RACE reads through MiXCR, one entry per CDR3 protein. The data contain approximately 170,000 distinct CDR3 sequences, approximately 13% of them seen just once; the ten biggest clones take up approximately 3.3%. About this clonotype: The antigen remains unidentified.

Study results and limitations: The main location of contracting CD4+ clones was CM and EM, and that of contracting CD8+ clones was EMRA.

The source material was PBMCs or a T cell subset sorted from them (not recorded which). The clonotype was recovered from a man aged 18 to 30 who had mild COVID-19 (a few samples of this study predate the infection). Cell type and time point are not known. This chain uses TRBV20-1 with TRBJ2-3, with TRBD1 matching over 9 bases. The CDR3 region has the DNA TGCAGTGCTAGAAATTACAGGGGGCATGGAGATACGCAGTATTTT. Amino acid sequence: CSARNYRGHGDTQYF.